The rows below give T cell receptor beta chains drawn from one sample of a study of blood T cell repertoires in COVID-19. This table comes from immunoSEQ multiplex PCR, and its TCRdb copy is limited to in-frame clones, with some not included. Of hundreds of thousands of clones in the sample, 80% to 90% were seen once. What was sequenced was PBMCs or T cells enriched from blood (not recorded which). Every receptor here comes from a man aged 25-45 years who had recovered from COVID-19. Each CDR3 is given with its conserved first and last residue. Fields, in order: J gene, V gene, clone size, D gene, CDR3 protein, CDR3 DNA. A D gene is named only where the DNA matches it firmly. Not every row has a clone size; where given, it reads once, few, many or a size class.

TRBJ1-3 | TRBV20-1 | once | . | CSARRQNTIYF | TGCAGTGCTAGGAGACAGAACACCATATATTTT
TRBJ2-1 | TRBV24-1 | . | TRBD2 | CATSDLTVAGHNEQFF | TGTGCCACCAGTGATTTGACGGTAGCGGGACACAATGAGCAGTTCTTC
TRBJ2-3 | TRBV11-2 | once | . | CASSLGGRAGDTQYF | TGTGCCAGCAGCTTAGGTGGCAGGGCAGGAGATACGCAGTATTTT
TRBJ1-1 | TRBV29-1 | . | . | CSVEQGWGTEAFF | TGCAGCGTTGAACAGGGGTGGGGCACTGAAGCTTTCTTT
TRBJ2-1 | TRBV7-6 | . | . | CASSPDSYNEQFF | TGTGCCAGCAGCCCAGACAGCTACAATGAGCAGTTCTTC
TRBJ1-6 | TRBV7-8 | . | . | CASSTRQSNSPLHF | TGTGCCAGCAGCACTCGACAGAGTAATTCACCCCTCCACTTT
TRBJ1-2 | TRBV5-1 | . | . | CASSLAGGRGRDTF | TGCGCCAGCAGCTTGGCGGGGGGAAGGGGACGAGACACCTTC
TRBJ1-2 | TRBV5-4 | few | . | CASSFRGPGDGYTF | TGTGCCAGCAGCTTTAGGGGTCCAGGTGATGGCTACACCTTC
TRBJ1-1 | TRBV19 | once | . | CASILGAMNTEAFF | TGTGCCAGTATCTTGGGGGCTATGAACACTGAAGCTTTCTTT
TRBJ2-3 | TRBV24-1 | . | TRBD2 | CATGPSGGPKPTDTQYF | TGTGCCACCGGACCCAGCGGGGGGCCAAAGCCCACAGATACGCAGTATTTT
TRBJ1-6 | TRBV4-2 | . | TRBD1 | CASSRRQGDNSPLHF | TGTGCCAGCAGCAGACGACAGGGTGATAATTCACCCCTCCACTTT
TRBJ1-2 | TRBV19 | . | TRBD1 | CASRSGTGVYGYTF | TGTGCCAGTAGGTCCGGGACAGGAGTTTATGGCTACACCTTC
TRBJ2-5 | TRBV11-2 | . | . | CASSFEVSRTQYF | TGTGCCAGCAGCTTTGAGGTCAGCCGGACCCAGTACTTC
TRBJ2-3 | TRBV5-1 | . | . | CASSPGQSSTDTQYF | TGCGCCAGCAGTCCAGGACAGTCCAGCACAGATACGCAGTATTTT
TRBJ1-1 | TRBV10-3 | . | . | CAISDGREIPEAFF | TGTGCCATCAGTGACGGTCGAGAGATACCTGAAGCTTTCTTT
TRBJ2-3 | TRBV7-2 | . | TRBD1 | CASSLWLTDRVFLTDTQYF | TGTGCCAGCAGCTTATGGCTCACCGACAGGGTTTTCCTCACAGATACGCAGTATTTT
TRBJ1-5 | TRBV5-1 | . | TRBD1 | CASSIGQGVGQPQHF | TGCGCCAGCAGCATCGGACAGGGGGTCGGGCAGCCCCAGCATTTT
TRBJ2-3 | TRBV6-2/TRBV6-3 | . | . | CASSYFTGDTDTQYF | TGTGCCAGCAGTTATTTCACAGGTGACACAGATACGCAGTATTTT
TRBJ1-1 | TRBV7-8 | few | . | CASTGTSNTEAFF | TGTGCCAGCACCGGTACTTCGAACACTGAAGCTTTCTTT
TRBJ2-5 | TRBV29-1 | once | TRBD2 | CSVSTSSGGYQETQYF | TGCAGCGTTTCTACATCTAGCGGGGGCTACCAAGAGACCCAGTACTTC
TRBJ1-1 | TRBV6-5 | . | . | CASRPGGARGTTFF | TGTGCCAGCCGACCGGGGGGGGCTAGGGGCACCACTTTCTTT
TRBJ2-5 | TRBV5-1 | few | TRBD2 | CASSLGTSGPETQYF | TGCGCCAGCAGCTTGGGGACTAGCGGCCCAGAGACCCAGTACTTC
TRBJ1-5 | TRBV2 | . | TRBD1 | CASSRGPGPQHF | TGTGCCAGCAGTAGGGGGCCCGGGCCCCAGCATTTT
TRBJ1-2 | TRBV6-5 | . | . | CASSYSARGGGYTF | TGTGCCAGCAGTTACTCAGCCAGGGGCGGCGGCTACACCTTC
TRBJ2-1 | TRBV2 | . | . | CASSEILADNNEQFF | TGTGCCAGCAGTGAGATCTTGGCCGACAACAATGAGCAGTTCTTC
TRBJ1-5 | TRBV5-6 | . | . | CASSLPTVEEQPQHF | TGTGCCAGCAGCTTACCGACAGTCGAGGAGCAGCCCCAGCATTTT
TRBJ1-2 | TRBV7-3 | . | . | CASSLERGAHYGYTF | TGTGCCAGCAGCTTAGAAAGGGGCGCACACTATGGCTACACCTTC
TRBJ1-2 | TRBV24-1 | few | TRBD1 | CATSDPGQNYGYTF | TGTGCCACCAGTGACCCGGGACAGAACTATGGCTACACCTTC
TRBJ2-7 | TRBV7-2 | . | TRBD2 | CASSYQGLAGKNEQYF | TGTGCCAGCAGCTACCAGGGGCTAGCGGGGAAAAACGAGCAGTACTTC
TRBJ2-7 | TRBV5-1 | . | . | CASSLGDRGYEQYF | TGCGCCAGCAGCTTGGGTGATCGGGGCTACGAGCAGTACTTC
TRBJ2-7 | TRBV5-1 | once | TRBD2 | CASSSGTSGSSSYEQYF | TGCGCCAGCAGCTCCGGGACTAGCGGCTCAAGCTCCTACGAGCAGTACTTC
TRBJ1-6 | TRBV6-2/TRBV6-3 | . | . | CASSYFYPPGPPLHF | TGTGCCAGCAGTTATTTCTACCCCCCGGGTCCACCCCTCCACTTT
TRBJ1-4 | TRBV3-1/TRBV3-2 | . | . | CASSPIGAGQEKLFF | TGTGCCAGCAGCCCCATCGGAGCAGGACAAGAAAAACTGTTTTTT
TRBJ2-5 | TRBV9 | . | . | CASSVAGQIFQETQYF | TGTGCCAGCAGCGTTGCCGGACAGATCTTTCAAGAGACCCAGTACTTC
TRBJ1-5 | TRBV10-3 | . | . | CAISDRVNQPQHF | TGTGCCATCAGTGACAGGGTCAATCAGCCCCAGCATTTT
TRBJ2-7 | TRBV4-3 | once | . | CASSQGQGGTYEQYF | TGCGCCAGCAGCCAAGGACAGGGAGGCACCTACGAGCAGTACTTC
TRBJ1-2 | TRBV6-2/TRBV6-3 | . | . | CASSQTASYGYTF | TGTGCCAGCAGTCAGACAGCCTCCTATGGCTACACCTTC
TRBJ1-1 | TRBV6-5 | few | . | CASSNGDATEAFF | TGTGCCAGCTCGAACGGGGATGCCACTGAAGCTTTCTTT
TRBJ1-4 | TRBV5-8 | . | . | CASSLGDLVTEKLFF | TGTGCCAGCAGCTTGGGCGATTTGGTTACGGAAAAACTGTTTTTT
TRBJ1-2 | TRBV6-5 | . | . | CASSSGVNYGYTF | TGTGCCAGCAGCAGCGGTGTTAACTATGGCTACACCTTC
TRBJ1-6 | TRBV11-2 | . | . | CASSYRQFNSPLHF | TGTGCCAGCAGCTACCGACAGTTTAATTCACCCCTCCACTTT
TRBJ1-1 | TRBV10-3 | few | . | CAISERGLRNTEAFF | TGTGCCATCAGTGAGAGGGGCCTTCGGAACACTGAAGCTTTCTTT
TRBJ1-1 | TRBV5-1 | . | . | CASSLVQGGTEAFF | TGCGCCAGCAGCTTGGTACAGGGTGGCACTGAAGCTTTCTTT
TRBJ2-3 | TRBV7-9 | . | TRBD1 | CASSLTGGGTDTQYF | TGTGCCAGCAGCTTGACAGGGGGCGGCACAGATACGCAGTATTTT
TRBJ1-5 | TRBV9 | . | . | CASSPDGGGGQPQHF | TGTGCCAGCAGCCCCGACGGGGGTGGGGGGCAGCCCCAGCATTTT